The clone carrying this T cell receptor (beta chain) was detected a few times. Its antigen is not identified. Making the TCR beta libraries involved quantitative 5'-RACE with molecular barcodes. TCRdb ran MiXCR on the 5' RACE reads and lists one entry per CDR3 protein. Altogether 700,000 to 850,000 distinct CDR3 sequences are present, approximately 10% being singletons, with the ten largest covering roughly 0.51%. The entry originates in a study of CD8 T cells in ankylosing spondylitis. Study results and caveats: Clones that were linked to disease were CD8+ and were relatively rare in peripheral blood. Ankylosing spondylitis blood appeared to be characterized by a TCR beta motif of eight or nine highly homologous variants. Some motif variants were previously reported in reactive arthritis synovial fluid and blood. From matched ankylosing spondylitis synovial fluid, disease-linked clones were reportedly recovered at significantly enriched levels.

The CDR3 is 13 amino acids. From germline, CDR1 is SGHTA and CDR2 FQGNSA. V was clipped by 5 bases and J by 8 bases, with 13 bases between them. The sequence derives from a male donor with ankylosing spondylitis. This rearrangement joins TRBV7-2 to TRBJ2-1, with D uncertain. The source material was blood, either unsorted or a sorted T cell fraction (not recorded which). The CDR3 region has the DNA TGTGCCAGCAGCCGGGTTTCCGGCGATGAGCAGTTCTTC. Residues: CASSRVSGDEQFF.